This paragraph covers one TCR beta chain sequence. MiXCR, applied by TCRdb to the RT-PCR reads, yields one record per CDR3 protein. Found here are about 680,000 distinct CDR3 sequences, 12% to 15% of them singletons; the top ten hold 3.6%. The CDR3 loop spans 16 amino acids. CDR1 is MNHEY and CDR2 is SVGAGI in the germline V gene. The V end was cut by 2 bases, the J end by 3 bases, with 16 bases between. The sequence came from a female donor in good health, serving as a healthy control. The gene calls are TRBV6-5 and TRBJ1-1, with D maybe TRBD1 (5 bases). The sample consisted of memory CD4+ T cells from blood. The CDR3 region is CASSYGGAGWDTEAFF. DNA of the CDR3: TGTGCCAGCAGTTACGGGGGTGCGGGGTGGGACACTGAAGCTTTCTTT.